The entry below gives a single T cell receptor beta chain sequence along with its context. CDR1 SQVTM and CDR2 ANQGSEA come from the germline V gene. V was clipped by 7 bases and J by 2 bases; unmatched bases: 4. The CDR3 sequence is 13 residues long. The source of the sample is a study of T cell responses to AZD1222 COVID-19 vaccine. TCRdb's table, derived via immunoSEQ multiplex PCR, lists solely in-frame clones and lacks some. The profile shows under 45,000 clones, roughly 89% of them singletons. The TCR was taken from an adult in good health. The input for sequencing was peripheral blood, taken on day 0 of AZD1222 vaccination. The chain combines TRBV29-1 with TRBJ1-2, with 10 bases identical to TRBD1. For the CDR3, the DNA is TGCAGCGCCCCGACAGGGGGCAACTATGGCTACACCTTC. Residues: CSAPTGGNYGYTF. Variable domain in full (rest from reference TRBV29-1 and TRBJ1-2): SAVISQKPSRDICQRGTSLTIQCQVDSQVTMMFWYRQQPGQSLTLIATANQGSEATYESGFVIDKFPISRPNLTFSTLTVSNMSPEDSSIYLCSAPTGGNYGYTFGSGTRLTVV.